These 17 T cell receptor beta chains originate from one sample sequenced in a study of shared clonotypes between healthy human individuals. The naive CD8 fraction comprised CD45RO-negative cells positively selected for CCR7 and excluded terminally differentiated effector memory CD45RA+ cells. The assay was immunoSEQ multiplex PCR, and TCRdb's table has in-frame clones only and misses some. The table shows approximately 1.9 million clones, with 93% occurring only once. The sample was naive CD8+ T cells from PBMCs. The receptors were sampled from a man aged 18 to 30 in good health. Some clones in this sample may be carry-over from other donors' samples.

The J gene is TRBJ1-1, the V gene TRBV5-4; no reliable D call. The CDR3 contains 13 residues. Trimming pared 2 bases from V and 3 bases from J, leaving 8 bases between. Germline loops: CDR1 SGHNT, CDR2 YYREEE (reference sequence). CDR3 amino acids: CASSLNSDTEAFF. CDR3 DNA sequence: TGTGCCAGCAGCTTAAACTCAGACACTGAAGCTTTCTTT.

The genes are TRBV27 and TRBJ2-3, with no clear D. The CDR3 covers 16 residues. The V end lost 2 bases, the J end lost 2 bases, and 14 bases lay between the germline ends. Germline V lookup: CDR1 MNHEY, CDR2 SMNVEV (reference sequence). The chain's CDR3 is CASSLGTPLITDTQYF. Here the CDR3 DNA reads TGTGCCAGCAGTTTAGGTACACCCTTGATCACAGATACGCAGTATTTT.

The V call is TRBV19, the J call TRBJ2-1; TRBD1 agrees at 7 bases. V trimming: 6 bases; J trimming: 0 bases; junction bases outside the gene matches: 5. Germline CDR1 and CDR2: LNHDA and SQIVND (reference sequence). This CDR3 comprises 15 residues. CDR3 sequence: CASSPGDSSYNEQFF. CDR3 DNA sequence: TGTGCCAGTAGCCCTGGGGACAGCTCCTACAATGAGCAGTTCTTC.

The CDR3 DNA reads as TGCAGCGTCGTACCCCCCATGGCGGGAGGGTTGGATGAGCAGTTCTTC. Amino acids: CSVVPPMAGGLDEQFF. The chain has TRBV29-1 and TRBJ2-1, with 9 bases aligning to TRBD2. There are 16 residues in the CDR3. Germline V gene sequence: CDR1 SQVTM, CDR2 ANQGSEA. V lost 6 bases to trimming and J lost 8 bases; unmatched junction nucleotides: 17.

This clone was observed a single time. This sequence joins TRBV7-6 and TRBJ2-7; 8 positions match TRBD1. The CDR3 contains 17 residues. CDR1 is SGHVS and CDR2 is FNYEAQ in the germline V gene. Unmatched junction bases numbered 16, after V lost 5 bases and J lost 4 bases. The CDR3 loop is CASSPTARGPLVYEQYF. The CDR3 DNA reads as TGTGCCAGCAGCCCTACAGCCAGGGGGCCATTAGTGTACGAGCAGTACTTC.

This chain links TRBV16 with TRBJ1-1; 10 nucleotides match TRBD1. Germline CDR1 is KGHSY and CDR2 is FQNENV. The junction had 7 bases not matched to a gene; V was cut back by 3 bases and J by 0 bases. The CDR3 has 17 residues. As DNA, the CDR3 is TGTGCCAGCAGCCAGCGAGGGACAGGGGTCATGAACACTGAAGCTTTCTTT. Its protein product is CASSQRGTGVMNTEAFF.

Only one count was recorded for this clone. The CDR3 is CASSFRTSGTSYEQYF. The CDR3 DNA reads as TGTGCCAGCAGCTTTAGGACTAGCGGGACCTCCTACGAGCAGTACTTC. The V gene is TRBV11-2, the J gene TRBJ2-7; 12 nucleotides match TRBD2. The CDR3 covers 16 residues. V trimming: 3 bases; J trimming: 0 bases; junction bases outside the gene matches: 3. CDR1 and CDR2 from the germline V gene are SGHAT and FQNNGV.

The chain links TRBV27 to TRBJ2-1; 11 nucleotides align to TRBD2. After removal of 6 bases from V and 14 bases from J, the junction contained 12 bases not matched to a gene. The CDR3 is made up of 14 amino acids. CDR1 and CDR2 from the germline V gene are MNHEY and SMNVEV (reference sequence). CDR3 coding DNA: TGTGCCAGCAGCCTAGGGTCTAGCGGGAGGTACGAGTTCTTC. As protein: CASSLGSSGRYEFF.

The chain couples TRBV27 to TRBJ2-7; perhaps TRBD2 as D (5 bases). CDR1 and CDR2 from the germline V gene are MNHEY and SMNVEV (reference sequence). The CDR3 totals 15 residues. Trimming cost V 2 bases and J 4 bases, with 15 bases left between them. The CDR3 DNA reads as TGTGCCAGCAGTTTAGGTCCGGGGATTGGTTACGAGCAGTACTTC. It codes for CASSLGPGIGYEQYF.

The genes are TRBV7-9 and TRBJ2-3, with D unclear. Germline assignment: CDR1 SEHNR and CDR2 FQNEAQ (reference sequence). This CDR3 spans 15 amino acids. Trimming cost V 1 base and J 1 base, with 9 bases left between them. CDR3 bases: TGTGCCAGCAGCTTAGGCCCCCTGGGCACAGATACGCAGTATTTT. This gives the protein CASSLGPLGTDTQYF.

The CDR3 region is CASSVIPSDPSGSNNEQFF. The CDR3 coding sequence is TGTGCCAGCAGCGTAATTCCCTCGGATCCTAGCGGGAGTAACAATGAGCAGTTCTTC. V usage is TRBV9 and J usage is TRBJ2-1; 10 bases fit TRBD2. Trimming at V came to 1 base and at J to 5 bases, leaving 15 bases not matched to a gene. CDR1 is SGDLS and CDR2 is YYNGEE in the germline V gene. CDR3 length: 19 amino acids.

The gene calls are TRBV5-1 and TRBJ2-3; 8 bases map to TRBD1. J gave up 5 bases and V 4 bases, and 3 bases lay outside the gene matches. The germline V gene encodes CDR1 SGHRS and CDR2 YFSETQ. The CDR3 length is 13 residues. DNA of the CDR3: TGCGCCAGCAGCAGCACAGGGGGAGATACGCAGTATTTT. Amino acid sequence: CASSSTGGDTQYF.

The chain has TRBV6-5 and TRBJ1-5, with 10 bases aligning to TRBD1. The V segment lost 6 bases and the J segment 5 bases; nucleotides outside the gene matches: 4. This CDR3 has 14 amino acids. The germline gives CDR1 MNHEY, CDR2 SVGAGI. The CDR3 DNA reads TGTGCCAGCAGACCGGGACAGGGGTATCAGCCCCAGCATTTT. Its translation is CASRPGQGYQPQHF.

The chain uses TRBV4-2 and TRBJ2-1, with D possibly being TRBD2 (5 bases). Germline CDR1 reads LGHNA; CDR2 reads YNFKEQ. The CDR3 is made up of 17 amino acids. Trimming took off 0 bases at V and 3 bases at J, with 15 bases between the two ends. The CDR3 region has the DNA TGTGCCAGCAGCCAAGAACTACGAGCCGGAGGCTACAATGAGCAGTTCTTC. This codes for CASSQELRAGGYNEQFF.

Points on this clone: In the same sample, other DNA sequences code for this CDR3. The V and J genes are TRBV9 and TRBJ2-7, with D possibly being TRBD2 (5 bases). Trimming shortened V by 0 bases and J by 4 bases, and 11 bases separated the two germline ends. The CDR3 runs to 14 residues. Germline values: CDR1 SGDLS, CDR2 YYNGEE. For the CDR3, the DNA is TGTGCCAGCAGCGTAGGGGCGAGCGGTTACGAGCAGTACTTC. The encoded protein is CASSVGASGYEQYF.

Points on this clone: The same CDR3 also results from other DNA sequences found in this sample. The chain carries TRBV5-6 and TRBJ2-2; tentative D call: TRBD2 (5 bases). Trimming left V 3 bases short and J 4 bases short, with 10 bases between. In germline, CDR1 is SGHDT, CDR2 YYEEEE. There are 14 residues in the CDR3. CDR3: CASSSTRGTGELFF. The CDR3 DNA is TGTGCCAGCAGCTCTACCCGGGGCACCGGGGAGCTGTTTTTT.

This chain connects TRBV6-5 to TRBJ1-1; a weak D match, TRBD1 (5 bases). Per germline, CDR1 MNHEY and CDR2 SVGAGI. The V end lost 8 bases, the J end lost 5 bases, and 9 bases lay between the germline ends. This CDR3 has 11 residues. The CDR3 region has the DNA TGTGCCAGCGGGGCGGGGACTGAAGCTTTCTTT. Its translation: CASGAGTEAFF.